The next 22 T cell receptor beta chains were all read from a single sample in a study of blood T cell repertoires in COVID-19. Only in-frame clones appear in the TCRdb table, and some are missing; sequencing was by immunoSEQ multiplex PCR. Among 70,000 to 80,000 clones listed, around 93% were seen once. Sample: peripheral blood. All receptors come from a woman in her sixties or seventies with active COVID-19.

The chain links TRBV5-5 to TRBJ2-5, with 13 bases lining up with TRBD2. The CDR3 has 15 residues. The germline CDR1 and CDR2 sequences are SGHKS and YYEKEE (reference sequence). Trimming at V came to 4 bases and at J to 6 bases, leaving 6 bases not matched to a gene. CDR3 protein: CASSRTSGSIKTQYF. CDR3 nucleotide sequence: TGTGCCAGCAGCCGGACTAGCGGGAGTATCAAGACCCAGTACTTC.

The chain employs TRBV18 and TRBJ1-2; D is possibly TRBD1 (5 bases). V shed 4 bases and J shed 4 bases, with 16 bases lying between them. CDR1 is KGHSH, CDR2 LQKENI, per germline. The CDR3 contains 15 residues. CDR3: CASSHDRKDSYGYTF. The CDR3 nucleotides read TGTGCCAGCTCACATGACAGAAAAGATAGCTATGGCTACACCTTC.

V and J are TRBV5-6 and TRBJ2-3; D perhaps matches TRBD2 (6 bases). The V and J ends lost 6 bases and 4 bases respectively, with 18 bases between them. The CDR3 loop spans 15 amino acids. Germline V gene data show CDR1 as SGHDT and CDR2 as YYEEEE. CDR3 nucleotide sequence: TGTGCCAGCAACACCAGGGACTTCGGGGCAGATACGCAGTATTTT. Encoded protein: CASNTRDFGADTQYF.

The chain joins TRBV6-5 to TRBJ2-7; TRBD1 agrees at 11 bases. After removal of 6 bases from V and 6 bases from J, the junction contained 4 bases not matched to a gene. The CDR3 is 13 residues long. Germline V gene data show CDR1 as MNHEY and CDR2 as SVGAGI. CDR3 coding DNA: TGTGCCAGCAGGTGGACAGGGGGCTTCGAGCAGTACTTC. Translating it yields CASRWTGGFEQYF.

This chain joins TRBV25-1 and TRBJ2-1, with D perhaps TRBD1 (6 bases). The V gene's germline CDR1 is MGHDK and CDR2 SYGVNS. V was trimmed by 6 bases and J by 6 bases, leaving 12 bases between them. CDR3 length: 13 residues. In DNA, the CDR3 is TGTGCCAGCAGCCGGGACACCTTCAATGAGCAGTTCTTC. Its protein product is CASSRDTFNEQFF.

In its sample, this clone was seen once. This chain joins TRBV6-5 and TRBJ2-7; 8 nucleotides agree with TRBD1. CDR1 is MNHEY, CDR2 SVGAGI, per germline. After removal of 10 bases from V and 7 bases from J, the junction contained 15 bases not matched to a gene. The CDR3 totals 14 residues. For the CDR3, the DNA is TGTGCCACCCTCGCCGGGACAGGAGCTTCAGAGCAGTACTTC. Translated, it gives CATLAGTGASEQYF.

This chain connects TRBV18 to TRBJ2-3, with a weak D call TRBD1 (7 bases). V lost 2 bases to trimming and J lost 2 bases, with 17 bases between them. The CDR3 consists of 17 residues. CDR1 is KGHSH, CDR2 LQKENI, per germline. CDR3 nucleotides: TGTGCCAGCTCACCAAGTTGGGCGGGACAGAACACAGATACGCAGTATTTT. Amino acids: CASSPSWAGQNTDTQYF.

The rearrangement uses TRBV6-5 and TRBJ2-5; 9 bases map to TRBD1. There are 15 residues in the CDR3. CDR1 is MNHEY and CDR2 is SVGAGI in the germline V gene. The junction had 8 bases not matched to a gene; V was cut back by 6 bases and J by 3 bases. CDR3 coding DNA: TGTGCCAGCAGAGCGGGCGACAGGGGGGAAGAGACCCAGTACTTC. This encodes CASRAGDRGEETQYF.

CDR3 sequence reads: CASSGHYEQYF. The CDR3 DNA follows: TGTGCCAGCAGTGGACACTACGAGCAGTACTTC. This chain joins TRBV2 and TRBJ2-7; no reliable D call. Per germline, CDR1 SNHLY and CDR2 FYNNEI. This CDR3 is built from 11 residues. Trimming pared 4 bases from V and 3 bases from J, leaving 4 bases between.

The table lists this clone with a few counts. The chain couples TRBV2 to TRBJ1-5; TRBD1 might be the D (6 bases). The V end lost 7 bases, the J end lost 8 bases, and 15 bases lay between the germline ends. CDR3 size: 13 residues. Germline CDR1 is SNHLY and CDR2 is FYNNEI. CDR3 DNA sequence: TGTGCCAGCAATAGAAAACAGGGTGAGCCCCAGCATTTT. Translation gives CASNRKQGEPQHF.

CDR3 in DNA: TGCGCCAGCAGCTCCGACAGGGGTTGGACTGAAGCTTTCTTT. Amino acids: CASSSDRGWTEAFF. V is TRBV5-1 and J is TRBJ1-1, with 8 positions matching TRBD1. The V and J ends lost 3 bases and 5 bases, in that order; junction bases with no gene match: 6. This CDR3 comprises 14 residues. Germline V gene data show CDR1 as SGHRS and CDR2 as YFSETQ.

This chain joins TRBV18 and TRBJ2-5; 8 nucleotides align to TRBD2. The CDR3 contains 16 residues. The germline V gene encodes CDR1 KGHSH and CDR2 LQKENI. Unmatched junction bases numbered 11, after V lost 3 bases and J lost 5 bases. In nucleotides, the CDR3 is TGTGCCAGCTCACCCCGAGCGGGAGAGAGGGGGGAGACCCAGTACTTC. Translating it yields CASSPRAGERGETQYF.

The chain carries TRBV19 and TRBJ1-1; tentative D call: TRBD1 (6 bases). The CDR3 extends over 14 amino acids. Germline CDR1 reads LNHDA; CDR2 reads SQIVND (reference sequence). V dropped 6 bases and J dropped 1 base, with 12 bases sitting between them. CDR3 nucleotides: TGTGCCAGTAGCACAGGGCCCGGGAACACTGAAGCTTTCTTT. Its translation: CASSTGPGNTEAFF.

The chain links TRBV10-2 to TRBJ2-1; 12 nucleotides agree with TRBD2. Losses at the gene ends were 8 bases for V and 7 bases for J; bases not matched to a gene: 6. There are 14 residues in the CDR3. The germline gives CDR1 WSHSY, CDR2 SAAADI. The CDR3: CASVLAGGMNEQFF. CDR3 nucleotides: TGCGCCAGCGTCCTAGCGGGAGGGATGAATGAGCAGTTCTTC.

The chain joins TRBV28 to TRBJ1-2; 8 positions agree with TRBD1. Trimming removed 5 bases from V and 1 base from J; junction bases left unmatched: 3. Germline CDR1 reads MDHEN; CDR2 reads SYDVKM. The CDR3 runs 14 residues. CDR3 DNA: TGTGCCAGCAGTCCAACAGGGGGTAACTATGGCTACACCTTC. Its protein is CASSPTGGNYGYTF.

The rearrangement joins TRBV5-5 to TRBJ2-3; 7 bases align to TRBD2. Germline CDR1 reads SGHKS; CDR2 reads YYEKEE (reference sequence). V was clipped by 0 bases and J by 6 bases; unmatched bases: 16. The CDR3 is 18 amino acids. The CDR3 DNA sequence: TGTGCCAGCAGCTTGGGGGCGGGGCTAGCGGTTCATTTGGATACGCAGTATTTT. The encoded protein is CASSLGAGLAVHLDTQYF.

The chain carries TRBV4-1 and TRBJ1-4; D gene uncertain. Germline CDR1 and CDR2: MGHRA and YSYEKL. V lost 0 bases and J lost 10, with 15 bases in between. This CDR3 spans 15 amino acids. The CDR3 DNA is TGCGCCAGCAGCCAAGATCACCTGGGAGGTGGAAAACTGTTTTTT. Encoded protein: CASSQDHLGGGKLFF.

This clone was picked up one time. This sequence joins TRBV24-1 and TRBJ2-5, with TRBD1 matching 7 bases. Germline V gene sequence: CDR1 KGHDR, CDR2 SFDVKD. Trimming cost V 4 bases and J 7 bases; bases outside gene matches: 14. The CDR3 contains 16 residues. The DNA for the CDR3 is TGTGCCACCAGTGACCGCGGAAGGGACAGCAAGGGGACCCAGTACTTC. It encodes CATSDRGRDSKGTQYF.

The chain links TRBV15 to TRBJ2-5, with 13 bases identical to TRBD2. Trimming cost V 0 bases and J 3 bases; bases outside gene matches: 10. Germline assignment: CDR1 LNHNV and CDR2 YYDKDF (reference sequence). CDR3 length: 19 residues. The CDR3 loop is CATSRDRTSGSRGEETQYF. The CDR3 nucleotides are TGTGCCACCAGCAGAGATCGGACTAGCGGGAGTAGAGGGGAAGAGACCCAGTACTTC.

This chain links TRBV30 with TRBJ1-2; D is uncertain. The germline CDR1 and CDR2 sequences are GTSNPN and SVGIG (reference sequence). This CDR3 comprises 14 residues. Deletions cut 3 bases from V and 3 bases from J, with 14 bases between. CDR3 nucleotides: TGTGCCTGGAGCCTACGTAGCTCTGACTATGGCTACACCTTC. It encodes CAWSLRSSDYGYTF.

The chain employs TRBV10-1 and TRBJ2-7; 7 bases match TRBD2. The V segment lost 2 bases and the J segment 3 bases; nucleotides outside the gene matches: 4. Germline CDR1 reads WNHNN; CDR2 reads SYGVQD (reference sequence). The CDR3 runs to 14 residues. In DNA form, the CDR3 reads TGCGCCAGCAGTGAGGGGGGACTATACTACGAGCAGTACTTC. It translates to CASSEGGLYYEQYF.

V is TRBV19 and J is TRBJ2-3; no clear D. CDR3 size: 16 residues. V lost 4 bases, J lost 1 base, and 15 bases lay in between. From germline, CDR1 is LNHDA and CDR2 SQIVND (reference sequence). In nucleotides, the CDR3 is TGTGCCAGTAGTACATCAGGTAACTGGGGCACAGATACGCAGTATTTT. As protein: CASSTSGNWGTDTQYF.